What follows describes a single T cell receptor (beta chain). Its antigen remains unidentified. TCRdb's copy holds only in-frame clones and misses some; the assay was immunoSEQ multiplex PCR. The data show about 1,700 clones, 24% seen once. This sample was included in a study of T cells in localized non-small cell lung cancer. General study findings and limits: Paired adjacent lung recovered a median approximately 57 of the top 100 tumor clones.

CDR1 SQVTM and CDR2 ANQGSEA come from the germline V gene. CDR3 length: 15 residues. Trimming removed 7 bases from V and 7 bases from J, with 25 bases in between. Specimen: normal lung tissue next to the tumor, collected before any cancer treatment. The V and J genes are TRBV29-1 and TRBJ1-2; possibly TRBD1 for D (6 bases). The TCR originated in a female donor older than 55 with stage II squamous cell lung carcinoma. Here the CDR3 reads CSATWSTPGVGGYTF. CDR3 coding DNA: TGCAGCGCGACTTGGAGTACTCCAGGGGTGGGTGGCTACACCTTC.